Detailed here is one TCR beta chain. Its antigen is unknown. The sample originates from a study of monozygotic twins with inflammatory bowel disease. Findings of the study overall: Fewer shared clonotypes with others were found in IBD patients than in healthy twins, especially with disease activity. A reduction in TCRbeta diversity (inverse Simpson) was seen in IBD patients relative to healthy co-twins. Repertoire similarity did not separate concordant from discordant twins, possibly from limited power.

Germline-derived CDR1 and CDR2 are MNHNS and SASEGT. This CDR3 spans 14 amino acids. Each CDR3 protein gets one entry in TCRdb, which reprocessed the 5' RACE reads and gives no DNA. The sample table includes some 90,000 distinct CDR3 sequences. Sequences were obtained from blood. The sequence came from a human donor with ulcerative colitis or Crohn's disease, or a healthy co-twin of an affected twin (not recorded which). The chain recombines TRBV6-1 with TRBJ2-5. CDR3: CASFLGRTGETQYF.